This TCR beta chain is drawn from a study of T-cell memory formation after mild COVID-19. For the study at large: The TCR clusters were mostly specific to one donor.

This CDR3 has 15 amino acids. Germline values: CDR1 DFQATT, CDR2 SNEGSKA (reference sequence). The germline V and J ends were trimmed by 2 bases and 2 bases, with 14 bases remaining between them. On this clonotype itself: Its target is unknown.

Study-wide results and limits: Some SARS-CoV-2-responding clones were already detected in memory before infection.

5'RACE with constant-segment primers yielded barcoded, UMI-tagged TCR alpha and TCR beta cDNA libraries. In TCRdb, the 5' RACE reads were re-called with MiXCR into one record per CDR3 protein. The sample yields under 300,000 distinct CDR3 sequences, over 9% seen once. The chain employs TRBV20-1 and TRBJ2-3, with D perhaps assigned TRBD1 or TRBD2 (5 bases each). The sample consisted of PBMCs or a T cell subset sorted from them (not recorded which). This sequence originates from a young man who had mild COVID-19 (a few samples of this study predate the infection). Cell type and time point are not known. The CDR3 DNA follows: TGCAGTGCTAGATCAACGGGACGGATCACAGATACGCAGTATTTT. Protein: CSARSTGRITDTQYF.